Presented here are 27 T cell receptor beta chains from one specimen sequenced in a study of T cell responses to AZD1222 COVID-19 vaccine. The assay was immunoSEQ multiplex PCR, and TCRdb's table has in-frame clones only and misses some. The profile shows approximately 100,000 clones, roughly nine tenths of them singletons. Source: peripheral blood, taken on day 0 of AZD1222 vaccination. The receptors stem from an adult in good health.

The rearrangement links TRBV6-5 to TRBJ1-5; a weak D match, TRBD1 (5 bases). Germline V CDR1 and CDR2: MNHEY, SVGAGI. The V end lost 2 bases, the J end lost 4 bases, and 6 bases lay between the germline ends. The CDR3 sequence is 13 residues long. The CDR3 spells CASSYGGNQPQHF. CDR3 nucleotides: TGTGCCAGCAGTTACGGGGGTAATCAGCCCCAGCATTTT.

The V call is TRBV9, the J call TRBJ1-6, with D possibly matching TRBD1 (5 bases). Trimming left V 4 bases short and J 0 bases short, with 14 bases between. Germline-derived CDR1 and CDR2 are SGDLS and YYNGEE. This CDR3 contains 17 residues. The CDR3 is CASSPYNRSSYNSPLHF. The DNA of the CDR3 is TGTGCCAGCAGCCCGTACAACAGGAGCTCCTATAATTCACCCCTCCACTTT. Full variable domain (missing parts from reference TRBV9 and TRBJ1-6): DSGVTQTPKHLITATGQRVTLRCSPRSGDLSVYWYQQSLDQGLQFLIQYYNGEERAKGNILERFSAQQFPDLHSELNLSSLELGDSALYFCASSPYNRSSYNSPLHFGNGTRLTVT.

The rearrangement joins TRBV28 to TRBJ1-1; D may be TRBD1 (5 bases). Trimming removed 5 bases from V and 0 bases from J, with 16 bases in between. Per germline, CDR1 MDHEN and CDR2 SYDVKM. The CDR3 is made up of 16 amino acids. The DNA for the CDR3 is TGTGCCAGCAGTCCCGCAGGGAGACATTTGAACACTGAAGCTTTCTTT. This translates into CASSPAGRHLNTEAFF.

The chain links TRBV15 to TRBJ2-1; D ambiguous. The germline V gene has CDR1 LNHNV and CDR2 YYDKDF (reference sequence). This CDR3 contains 12 residues. V lost 5 bases to trimming and J lost 8 bases, with 10 bases between them. The CDR3 bases are TGTGCCACCAGCGACCGTTACGATGAGCAGTTCTTC. Amino acids: CATSDRYDEQFF.

This clone occurred once. J is TRBJ2-7 and V is TRBV5-4, with 9 bases aligning to TRBD2. Germline CDR1 is SGHNT and CDR2 is YYREEE (reference sequence). The ends lost 1 base at V and 1 base at J; junction bases unmatched: 12. The CDR3 runs to 18 residues. CDR3 region: CASSLFSGAGGQSYEQYF. CDR3 DNA sequence: TGTGCCAGCAGCTTGTTTTCCGGAGCGGGAGGCCAATCCTACGAGCAGTACTTC.

This clone showed up just once. The chain carries TRBV29-1 and TRBJ2-1; 13 bases map to TRBD2. The V segment lost 7 bases and the J segment 0 bases; nucleotides outside the gene matches: 9. CDR3 length equals 17 residues. CDR1 and CDR2 (germline): SQVTM, ANQGSEA. The CDR3 DNA follows: TGCAGCGCCCCGGGACTAGCGGGACCGAGCTCCTACAATGAGCAGTTCTTC. The encoded protein is CSAPGLAGPSSYNEQFF.

The genes are TRBV7-3 and TRBJ1-2, with TRBD1 as a possible D gene (5 bases). The CDR3 has 14 residues. Trimming shortened V by 3 bases and J by 9 bases, and 17 bases separated the two germline ends. CDR1 is SGHTA and CDR2 is FQGTGA in the germline V gene. CDR3 region: CASSLGLSGGSYTF. Written as DNA, the CDR3 is TGTGCCAGCAGCTTGGGGCTATCGGGCGGGAGCTACACCTTC.

The chain recombines TRBV7-9 with TRBJ1-6, with D maybe TRBD1 (6 bases). Germline V gene lookup returns CDR1 SEHNR and CDR2 FQNEAQ (reference sequence). V shed 5 bases and J shed 8 bases, with 13 bases lying between them. This CDR3 is 14 amino acids long. The CDR3 spells CASSTLDSYSPLHF. The DNA of the CDR3 is TGTGCCAGCAGCACCTTGGACAGTTATTCACCCCTCCACTTT. Filled out from reference TRBV7-9 and TRBJ1-6, the complete variable domain reads DTGVSQNPRHKITKRGQNVTFRCDPISEHNRLYWYRQTLGQGPEFLTYFQNEAQLEKSRLLSDRFSAERPKGSFSTLEIQRTEQGDSAMYLCASSTLDSYSPLHFGNGTRLTVT.

This clone was seen once. CDR3 DNA: TGTGCCAGCAGTTACTCGTGGCGGGAGGTCCACGAGCAGTACTTC. Translation gives CASSYSWREVHEQYF. This sequence joins TRBV6-5 and TRBJ2-7, with 8 positions matching TRBD2. Germline loops: CDR1 MNHEY, CDR2 SVGAGI. Trimming removed 0 bases from V and 5 bases from J; junction bases left unmatched: 6. The CDR3 consists of 15 residues.

V is TRBV7-3 and J is TRBJ1-1, with TRBD1 identical over 12 bases. The V gene's germline CDR1 is SGHTA and CDR2 FQGTGA. V lost 5 bases to trimming and J lost 5 bases; unmatched junction nucleotides: 6. The CDR3 runs 15 residues. The CDR3 coding sequence is TGTGCCAGCAGCCTAGGGACAGGGGGCCGTACTGAAGCTTTCTTT. This translates into CASSLGTGGRTEAFF.

The V call is TRBV5-1, the J call TRBJ1-5; 8 positions agree with TRBD1. In germline, CDR1 is SGHRS, CDR2 YFSETQ. The V segment lost 4 bases and the J segment 0 bases; nucleotides outside the gene matches: 3. The CDR3 has 15 amino acids. Here the CDR3 DNA reads TGCGCCAGCAGCCCAGACAGGGGTAGCAATCAGCCCCAGCATTTT. Amino acids: CASSPDRGSNQPQHF.

This chain joins TRBV2 and TRBJ1-1; D gene uncertain. With 7 bases removed from V and 2 bases from J, the gap between germline ends came to 5 bases. The CDR3 covers 11 residues. Germline assignment: CDR1 SNHLY and CDR2 FYNNEI. As DNA, the CDR3 is TGTGCCAGCAAGATTAACACTGAAGCTTTCTTT. Its translation: CASKINTEAFF.

V is TRBV6-6 and J is TRBJ1-1, with D tentatively TRBD1 (5 bases). The CDR3 sequence is 13 residues long. Germline values: CDR1 MNHNY, CDR2 SVGAGI (reference sequence). The ends were cut back, 8 bases at V and 5 bases at J, with 15 bases in the middle. The CDR3 spells CASSASGRTEAFF. Written as DNA, the CDR3 is TGTGCCAGCTCGGCCTCAGGGCGGACTGAAGCTTTCTTT.

CDR3 in amino acids: CASSNRDGGREKLFF. The DNA for the CDR3 is TGTGCCAGTAGTAACCGGGACGGGGGGCGTGAAAAACTGTTTTTT. The chain is built from TRBV19 and TRBJ1-4; D may be TRBD1 (6 bases). The CDR3 has 15 residues. CDR1 is LNHDA and CDR2 is SQIVND in the germline V gene (reference sequence). Trimming pared 4 bases from V and 7 bases from J, leaving 16 bases between.

The genes are TRBV5-1 and TRBJ2-7, with 8 bases identical to TRBD1. The V gene's germline CDR1 is SGHRS and CDR2 YFSETQ. Trimming removed 3 bases from V and 7 bases from J; junction bases left unmatched: 6. This CDR3 spans 13 amino acids. Written as DNA, the CDR3 is TGCGCCAGCAGCTGGACAGGGATGGGTGAGCAGTACTTC. Residues: CASSWTGMGEQYF. The variable domain in full, completed from reference TRBV5-1 and TRBJ2-7, reads KAGVTQTPRYLIKTRGQQVTLSCSPISGHRSVSWYQQTPGQGLQFLFEYFSETQRNKGNFPGRFSGRQFSNSRSEMNVSTLELGDSALYLCASSWTGMGEQYFGPGTRLTVT.

This chain joins TRBV18 and TRBJ2-1; maybe TRBD1 (6 bases). V was trimmed by 3 bases and J by 10 bases, leaving 10 bases between them. Germline CDR1 reads KGHSH; CDR2 reads LQKENI. CDR3 size: 12 residues. The CDR3 is CASSPYREEQFF. The CDR3 nucleotides read TGTGCCAGCTCACCCTACAGGGAGGAGCAGTTCTTC. Combining the CDR3 with reference TRBV18 and TRBJ2-1 gives the whole variable domain NAGVMQNPRHLVRRRGQEARLRCSPMKGHSHVYWYRQLPEEGLKFMVYLQKENIIDESGMPKERFSAEFPKEGPSILRIQQVVRGDSAAYFCASSPYREEQFFGPGTRLTVL.

This clone has only a few counts. The chain carries TRBV4-1 and TRBJ2-2; 13 nucleotides match TRBD2. Germline CDR1 MGHRA, CDR2 YSYEKL. V was pared by 0 bases and J by 5 bases, with 3 bases of the junction left unmatched. The CDR3 runs to 17 residues. In nucleotides, the CDR3 is TGCGCCAGCAGCCAAGATATGACTAGCGGGAGGACCGGGGAGCTGTTTTTT. The encoded protein is CASSQDMTSGRTGELFF.

V gene TRBV5-6 combines with J gene TRBJ1-2; 7 nucleotides line up with TRBD1. Looked up from germline, CDR1 is SGHDT and CDR2 is YYEEEE. The V gene end was trimmed by 1 base and the J gene end by 2 bases; junction bases not matched to a gene: 2. CDR3 size: 14 residues. This CDR3 reads CASSLSTGNYGYTF. The CDR3 bases are TGTGCCAGCAGCTTGTCGACAGGGAACTATGGCTACACCTTC.

J is TRBJ1-1 and V is TRBV6-5; 7 nucleotides align to TRBD1. The ends lost 0 bases at V and 1 base at J; junction bases unmatched: 5. This CDR3 has 16 amino acids. From germline, CDR1 is MNHEY and CDR2 SVGAGI. The CDR3 DNA reads as TGTGCCAGCAGTTACTCGATCGGGGACAGGAACACTGAAGCTTTCTTT. Translated, it gives CASSYSIGDRNTEAFF.

The chain recombines TRBV7-3 with TRBJ2-1, with 7 bases identical to TRBD1. Trimming at V came to 5 bases and at J to 14 bases, leaving 12 bases not matched to a gene. Germline lookup yields CDR1 SGHTA and CDR2 FQGTGA. The length of the CDR3 is 13 residues. The CDR3 DNA is TGTGCCAGCAGCCCATCACAGGGGTCGAAGGAGTTCTTC. Amino acid sequence: CASSPSQGSKEFF.

DNA of the CDR3: TGTGCCATCAGTGGGACTAGCGGGAGAAACACCTACAATGAGCAGTTCTTC. Protein: CAISGTSGRNTYNEQFF. The chain combines TRBV10-3 with TRBJ2-1, with 13 nucleotides matching TRBD2. The length of the CDR3 is 17 residues. With V trimmed by 4 bases and J by 2 bases, 5 bases remained unmatched. Germline CDR1 and CDR2: ENHRY and SYGVKD.

The J gene is TRBJ1-1, the V gene TRBV11-1, with D possibly matching TRBD1 (5 bases). The germline V gene encodes CDR1 SGHAT and CDR2 FQDESV (reference sequence). This CDR3 has 14 residues. With 5 bases removed from V and 5 bases from J, the gap between germline ends came to 15 bases. CDR3 sequence: CASSTRGSRTEAFF. As DNA, the CDR3 is TGTGCCAGCAGCACTCGGGGGAGTCGGACTGAAGCTTTCTTT.

The chain employs TRBV28 and TRBJ1-2; no firm D call. Germline loops: CDR1 MDHEN, CDR2 SYDVKM. The CDR3 has 13 amino acids. Between the trimmed V and J ends, which lost 2 bases and 7 bases, there was a span of 11 bases. The CDR3 nucleotides read TGTGCCAGCAGTTTAGTCACCCCCTTTGGCTACACCTTC. It codes for CASSLVTPFGYTF.

V gene TRBV7-9 combines with J gene TRBJ2-3; tentative D call: TRBD1 (6 bases). Germline CDR1 is SEHNR and CDR2 is FQNEAQ (reference sequence). V was trimmed by 4 bases and J by 4 bases, leaving 21 bases between them. The CDR3 is made up of 17 amino acids. The CDR3 DNA reads as TGTGCCAGCAGCTCCCAAACTTCACAGGGTTCCTCAGATACGCAGTATTTT. Protein product: CASSSQTSQGSSDTQYF.

V is TRBV6-1 and J is TRBJ1-5, with 7 bases fitting TRBD1. CDR1 is MNHNS and CDR2 is SASEGT in the germline V gene. Unmatched junction bases numbered 10, after V lost 1 base and J lost 1 base. This CDR3 comprises 18 residues. The CDR3 coding sequence is TGTGCCAGCAGTGAAGGAGAAGGGGGCTATCTCAGCAATCAGCCCCAGCATTTT. Protein: CASSEGEGGYLSNQPQHF.

V is TRBV5-1 and J is TRBJ1-5; no clear D gene. CDR1 SGHRS and CDR2 YFSETQ come from the germline V gene. Trimming took off 4 bases at V and 6 bases at J, with 11 bases between the two ends. The CDR3 contains 13 residues. CDR3 loop: CASSPDGIQPQHF. Written as DNA, the CDR3 is TGCGCCAGCAGCCCGGATGGAATTCAGCCCCAGCATTTT.

The genes are TRBV15 and TRBJ2-6, with TRBD1 matching 7 bases. Germline values: CDR1 LNHNV, CDR2 YYDKDF (reference sequence). This CDR3 contains 20 residues. J lost 4 bases, V lost 0 bases, and 15 bases had no gene match. This CDR3 is CATSRDQKPLTGFGANVLTF. CDR3 nucleotides: TGTGCCACCAGCAGAGACCAAAAGCCCCTGACAGGGTTCGGGGCCAACGTCCTGACTTTC.